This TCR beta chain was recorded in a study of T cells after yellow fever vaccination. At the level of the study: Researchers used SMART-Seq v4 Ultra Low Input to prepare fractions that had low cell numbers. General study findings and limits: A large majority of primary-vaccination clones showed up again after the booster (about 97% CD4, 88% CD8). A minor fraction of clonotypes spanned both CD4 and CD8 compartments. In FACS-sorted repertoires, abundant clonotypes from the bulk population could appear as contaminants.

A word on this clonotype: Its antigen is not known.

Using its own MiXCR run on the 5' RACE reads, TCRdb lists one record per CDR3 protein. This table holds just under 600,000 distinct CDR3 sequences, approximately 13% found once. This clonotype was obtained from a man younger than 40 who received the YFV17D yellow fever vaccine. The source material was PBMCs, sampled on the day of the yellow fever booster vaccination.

The CDR3 sequence is CASSSVPGQDWGANVLTF. CDR3 nucleotide sequence: TGTGCCAGCAGCTCCGTCCCGGGACAGGACTGGGGGGCCAACGTCCTGACTTTC. The chain recombines TRBV28 with TRBJ2-6, with 8 bases lining up with TRBD1. CDR1 is MDHEN, CDR2 SYDVKM, per germline. The CDR3 runs 18 residues. Trimming at V came to 6 bases and at J to 4 bases, leaving 14 bases not matched to a gene.